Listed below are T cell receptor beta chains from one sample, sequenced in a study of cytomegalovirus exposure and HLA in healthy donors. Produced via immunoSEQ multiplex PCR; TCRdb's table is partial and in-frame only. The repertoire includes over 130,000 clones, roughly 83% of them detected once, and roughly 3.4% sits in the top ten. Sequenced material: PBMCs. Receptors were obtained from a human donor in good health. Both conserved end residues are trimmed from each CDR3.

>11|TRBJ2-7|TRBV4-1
ASSVTSSYEQY
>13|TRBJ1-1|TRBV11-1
ASSLKLGGNTEAF
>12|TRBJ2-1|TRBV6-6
ASRETLELREQF
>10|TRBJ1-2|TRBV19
ASSNTGDGYT
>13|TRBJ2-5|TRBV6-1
ASTGTGDLRETQY
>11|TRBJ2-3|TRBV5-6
ASTLGSGDTQY
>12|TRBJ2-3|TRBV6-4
ASSDGGATDTQY
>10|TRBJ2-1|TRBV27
ASSGTSNGQF
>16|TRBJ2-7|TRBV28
ASSFRLAGARSSYEQY
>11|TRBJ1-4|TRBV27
ASSLSGSQKLF
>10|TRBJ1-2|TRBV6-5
ASSYEGDGYP
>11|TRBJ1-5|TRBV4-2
ASSQESYQPQH
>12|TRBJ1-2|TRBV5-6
ASSFVSGGKGYT
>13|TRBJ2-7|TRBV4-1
ASSQGLAEIYEQY
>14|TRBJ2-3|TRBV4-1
ASSQDGLASTDTQY
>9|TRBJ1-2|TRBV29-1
SGWGDHGYT